These 20 T cell receptor beta chains were sequenced from one sample in a study of blood T cell repertoires in COVID-19. The repertoire was sequenced with immunoSEQ multiplex PCR; TCRdb's copy has only in-frame clones and lacks some. Here the sample spans about 210,000 clones, around 80% being singletons. Specimen: peripheral blood. Every receptor here comes from a woman in her 50s with acute or convalescent COVID-19.

The CDR3 reads CASSLDPPGGAGEKLFF. Written as DNA, the CDR3 is TGTGCCAGCAGCTTAGATCCCCCGGGGGGTGCTGGTGAAAAACTGTTTTTT. V is TRBV11-2 and J is TRBJ1-4; D is perhaps TRBD1 (5 bases). V lost 0 bases to trimming and J lost 7 bases, with 18 bases between them. CDR1 is SGHAT and CDR2 is FQNNGV in the germline V gene. This CDR3 region has 17 residues.

V gene TRBV29-1 combines with J gene TRBJ1-1, with 8 bases that match TRBD1. V was clipped by 4 bases and J by 3 bases; unmatched bases: 4. The CDR3 covers 13 residues. The V gene's germline CDR1 is SQVTM and CDR2 ANQGSEA. The CDR3 protein is CSVGQGLDTEAFF. Here the CDR3 DNA reads TGCAGCGTTGGACAGGGGTTGGACACTGAAGCTTTCTTT. The full variable domain, completed using reference TRBV29-1 and TRBJ1-1, is SAVISQKPSRDICQRGTSLTIQCQVDSQVTMMFWYRQQPGQSLTLIATANQGSEATYESGFVIDKFPISRPNLTFSTLTVSNMSPEDSSIYLCSVGQGLDTEAFFGQGTRLTVV.

The V and J genes are TRBV7-2 and TRBJ1-4; no clear D. CDR1 and CDR2 (germline): SGHTA, FQGNSA. V dropped 1 base and J dropped 13 bases, with 13 bases sitting between them. This CDR3 is 13 amino acids long. The CDR3 loop reads CASSLVQVGGLFF. The DNA of the CDR3 is TGTGCCAGCAGCTTAGTACAAGTGGGAGGACTGTTTTTT.

This clone was observed a single time. The chain joins TRBV5-1 to TRBJ2-3; D possibly corresponds to TRBD2 (6 bases). V was trimmed by 0 bases and J by 4 bases, leaving 18 bases between them. The CDR3 covers 17 residues. Germline V gives CDR1 SGHRS, CDR2 YFSETQ. The DNA of the CDR3 is TGCGCCAGCAGCTTGGCCGCGACGGGAGTTGGCCCAGATACGCAGTATTTT. Its translation is CASSLAATGVGPDTQYF.

V and J are TRBV11-2 and TRBJ2-7; 7 nucleotides agree with TRBD2. Looked up from germline, CDR1 is SGHAT and CDR2 is FQNNGV. This CDR3 region has 15 residues. With V trimmed by 7 bases and J by 0 bases, 9 bases remained unmatched. CDR3 sequence reads: CASTKLAPSSYEQYF. For the CDR3, the DNA is TGTGCCAGCACCAAACTAGCGCCCAGCTCCTACGAGCAGTACTTC.

This clone showed up many times. This chain joins TRBV5-1 and TRBJ2-1; 13 nucleotides agree with TRBD2. The CDR3 spans 14 residues. Germline loops: CDR1 SGHRS, CDR2 YFSETQ. V shed 4 bases, J shed 6 bases, and the junction held 1 base outside the gene matches. The CDR3 nucleotides read TGCGCCAGCAGCCGGACTAGCGGGAGCAATGAGCAGTTCTTC. It specifies CASSRTSGSNEQFF.

Remarks on this clone: The same CDR3 can be traced to other DNA sequences in this sample. V and J are TRBV5-1 and TRBJ2-7; D may be TRBD2 (5 bases). This CDR3 is 12 amino acids long. V was cut by 4 bases and J by 0 bases, with 5 bases left in between. Germline assignment: CDR1 SGHRS and CDR2 YFSETQ. Here the CDR3 DNA reads TGCGCCAGCAGCCGGGACTCCTACGAGCAGTACTTC. Translation: CASSRDSYEQYF. Drawing the rest from reference TRBV5-1 and TRBJ2-7, the complete variable domain is KAGVTQTPRYLIKTRGQQVTLSCSPISGHRSVSWYQQTPGQGLQFLFEYFSETQRNKGNFPGRFSGRQFSNSRSEMNVSTLELGDSALYLCASSRDSYEQYFGPGTRLTVT.

A few counts support this clone. The chain uses TRBV19 and TRBJ2-7, with 10 bases that match TRBD2. This CDR3 spans 16 amino acids. Germline loops: CDR1 LNHDA, CDR2 SQIVND (reference sequence). Unmatched junction bases numbered 8, after V lost 3 bases and J lost 3 bases. CDR3 in DNA: TGTGCCAGTAGTATTGCTTCTAGCGGGAGTTTCTACGAGCAGTACTTC. It translates to CASSIASSGSFYEQYF.

This sequence joins TRBV5-1 and TRBJ2-7, with 9 bases that match TRBD1. The CDR3 is made up of 16 amino acids. V was pared by 0 bases and J by 2 bases, with 6 bases of the junction left unmatched. Per germline, CDR1 SGHRS and CDR2 YFSETQ. CDR3 sequence: CASSLAWDRVAYEQYF. The CDR3 DNA follows: TGCGCCAGCAGCTTGGCCTGGGACAGGGTAGCCTACGAGCAGTACTTC.

The gene calls are TRBV11-2 and TRBJ2-1; TRBD2 matches at 8 bases. CDR1 and CDR2 from the germline V gene are SGHAT and FQNNGV. V was pared by 2 bases and J by 0 bases, with 9 bases of the junction left unmatched. CDR3 length: 18 amino acids. The CDR3 sequence: CASSLRMREESSYNEQFF. The CDR3 coding sequence is TGTGCCAGCAGCTTACGGATGCGGGAGGAGAGCTCCTACAATGAGCAGTTCTTC.

This clone turned up a few times. This CDR3 reads CASSLSQVDGYTF. The CDR3 coding sequence is TGTGCCAGCAGCTTGAGCCAGGTCGATGGCTACACCTTC. The rearrangement joins TRBV5-6 to TRBJ1-2; no clear D gene. Germline CDR1 reads SGHDT; CDR2 reads YYEEEE. Trimming left V 1 base short and J 6 bases short, with 10 bases between. This CDR3 region has 13 residues.

The chain recombines TRBV29-1 with TRBJ2-3, with TRBD2 identical over 8 bases. Trimming at V came to 6 bases and at J to 3 bases, leaving 11 bases not matched to a gene. The CDR3 loop spans 15 amino acids. Germline V gene data show CDR1 as SQVTM and CDR2 as ANQGSEA. The CDR3 protein is CSVFQPGLGTDTQYF. DNA of the CDR3: TGCAGCGTATTTCAACCGGGACTAGGGACAGATACGCAGTATTTT.

DNA for the CDR3: TGTGCCAGCAGCTTGGACACGAACACTGAAGCTTTCTTT. Translated, it gives CASSLDTNTEAFF. This chain joins TRBV7-9 and TRBJ1-1; weak D call: TRBD1 (5 bases). Germline V gene lookup returns CDR1 SEHNR and CDR2 FQNEAQ (reference sequence). V lost 3 bases and J lost 1, with 6 bases in between. The CDR3 spans 13 residues.

This clone has more than one count but fewer than ten. The chain carries TRBV28 and TRBJ2-1; 12 nucleotides align to TRBD2. The V and J ends lost 10 bases and 8 bases, in that order; junction bases with no gene match: 12. CDR1 MDHEN and CDR2 SYDVKM come from the germline V gene. This CDR3 region has 15 residues. Here the CDR3 reads CATVRTSGNRDEQFF. The CDR3 DNA sequence: TGTGCCACAGTCAGGACTAGCGGGAATAGGGATGAGCAGTTCTTC.

The chain is built from TRBV5-6 and TRBJ2-7; 8 bases agree with TRBD2. The germline V gene encodes CDR1 SGHDT and CDR2 YYEEEE. V shed 4 bases and J 1 base; nucleotides not matched to a gene: 4. The CDR3 spans 14 residues. For the CDR3, the DNA is TGTGCCAGCAGCATAGGGACTAGTTCCTACGAGCAGTACTTC. Its translation: CASSIGTSSYEQYF.

The V and J genes are TRBV27 and TRBJ2-7; D might be TRBD1 (7 bases). The germline V and J ends were trimmed by 7 bases and 4 bases, with 23 bases remaining between them. The CDR3 extends over 16 amino acids. Germline-derived CDR1 and CDR2 are MNHEY and SMNVEV (reference sequence). The CDR3 region is CASNRGGTDRAYEQYF. CDR3 bases: TGTGCCAGCAACCGAGGCGGGACAGACCGTGCGTACGAGCAGTACTTC.

The V and J genes are TRBV9 and TRBJ2-3; 10 nucleotides agree with TRBD2. The J segment lost 3 bases and the V segment lost 4 bases, leaving 5 bases of the junction unmatched. The germline gives CDR1 SGDLS, CDR2 YYNGEE. This CDR3 contains 15 residues. The CDR3 DNA sequence: TGTGCCAGCAGCACAGCGGGGGGGGCGACAGATACGCAGTATTTT. It is translated as CASSTAGGATDTQYF.

This sequence joins TRBV19 and TRBJ2-1, with D possibly being TRBD1 (5 bases). CDR3 length: 15 amino acids. CDR1 and CDR2 (germline): LNHDA, SQIVND (reference sequence). Trimming removed 6 bases from V and 1 base from J, with 13 bases in between. CDR3 residues: CASSLGQGSYNEQFF. CDR3 DNA sequence: TGTGCCAGTAGCCTTGGCCAGGGTTCCTACAATGAGCAGTTCTTC.

This sequence joins TRBV27 and TRBJ1-1, with a weak D call TRBD1 (5 bases). The germline V gene has CDR1 MNHEY and CDR2 SMNVEV (reference sequence). CDR3 length: 12 residues. Trimming took off 2 bases at V and 7 bases at J, with 8 bases between the two ends. The chain's CDR3 is CASSLRQGEAFF. The CDR3 DNA reads TGTGCCAGCAGTTTAAGGCAGGGTGAAGCTTTCTTT.

The rearrangement links TRBV5-6 to TRBJ1-1, with D uncertain. Germline assignment: CDR1 SGHDT and CDR2 YYEEEE. The V gene lost 2 bases and the J gene lost 1 base, with 6 bases spanning the gap. The CDR3 has 13 residues. The CDR3 protein is CASSFGGNTEAFF. The CDR3, as DNA: TGTGCCAGCAGCTTCGGTGGGAACACTGAAGCTTTCTTT.